This TCR beta chain was sequenced during a study of shared clonotypes between healthy human individuals. The wider study: Donor ages ranged 18 to 49 years: two women, a few men.

Whole-study findings and limits: Investigators expected sequencing depth to affect clonotype sharing among donors. For naive CD4 cells, 4% to 6% of clonotypes were shared across a handful of donors.

Investigators divided CD4+ cells into CD45RA+ naive and CD45RA-negative memory subsets. Here immunoSEQ multiplex PCR was the method, and the copy in TCRdb shows in-frame clones only, minus some. The sample yields about 680,000 clones, around four fifths seen once. On this clone itself: Its antigen is currently unknown.

CDR1 SGHDN and CDR2 FVKESK come from the germline V gene. The CDR3 consists of 16 residues. With 3 bases removed from V and 0 bases from J, the gap between germline ends came to 12 bases. The chain joins TRBV14 to TRBJ2-4; possible D gene TRBD1, 5 bases. The sample comprised memory CD4+ T cells sorted from blood. Subset of the sample: CD45RA-negative fraction. The TCR was taken from a woman aged 25 to 39 in good health. This CDR3 is CASSHTQGLAKNIQYF. For the CDR3, the DNA is TGTGCCAGCAGCCACACCCAGGGCCTAGCCAAAAACATTCAGTACTTC.